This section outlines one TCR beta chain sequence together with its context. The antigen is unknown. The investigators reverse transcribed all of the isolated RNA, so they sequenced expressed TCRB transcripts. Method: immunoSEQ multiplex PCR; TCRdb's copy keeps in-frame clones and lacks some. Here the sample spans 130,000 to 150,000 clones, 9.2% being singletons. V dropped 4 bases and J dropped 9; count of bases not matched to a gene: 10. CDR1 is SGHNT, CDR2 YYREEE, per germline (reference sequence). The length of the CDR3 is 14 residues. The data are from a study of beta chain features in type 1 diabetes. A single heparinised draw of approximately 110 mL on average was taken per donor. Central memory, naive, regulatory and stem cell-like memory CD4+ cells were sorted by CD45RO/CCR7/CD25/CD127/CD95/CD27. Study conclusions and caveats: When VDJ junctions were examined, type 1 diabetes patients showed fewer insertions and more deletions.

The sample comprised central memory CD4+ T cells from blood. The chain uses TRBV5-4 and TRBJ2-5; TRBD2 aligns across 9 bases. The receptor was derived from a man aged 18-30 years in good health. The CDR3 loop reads CASSPLGAGGPQYF. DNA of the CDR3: TGTGCCAGCAGCCCCCTGGGGGCGGGGGGGCCCCAGTACTTC.